One T cell receptor (beta chain) is described in this entry. This clonotype was found many times. Its antigen has not been determined. Base qualities are not recorded, but no much larger clone differs from it by a single base. The ophthalmopathy patients had moderately to severely active disease, with a Clinical Activity Score of 3 or higher, a NOSPECS grade of 4 or higher, and a disease duration of less than 3 months. Patients were excluded if they had other autoimmune diseases, uncontrolled infections, pregnancy or lactation. Diagnosis was based on clinical symptoms, serum thyroxine, TRAb, thyroid ultrasound and orbital computed tomography. Ficoll-Paque density gradient centrifugation was used to isolate PBMCs from about 10 ml of fresh peripheral blood. Trizol reagent was used to extract the total RNA, and its quality was then checked on an Agilent 2100 Bioanalyzer. This specimen comes from a study of Graves' ophthalmopathy and Graves' hyperthyroidism (dated 2018 in TCRdb). At the level of the whole study: Peripheral blood was collected at initial diagnosis, before any treatment. To explore V-J signatures that separate ophthalmopathy from hyperthyroidism, a discovery set of approximately 100 patients was enrolled, consisting of approximately 44 with ophthalmopathy and some 56 with stable hyperthyroidism. For independent validation, a separate cohort was made up of 18 to 20 hyperthyroidism patients plus 17 patients who later progressed from hyperthyroidism to ophthalmopathy. After sampling, hyperthyroidism patients received methimazole starting at 30 mg daily, and ophthalmopathy patients received high-dose intravenous methylprednisolone. In total, approximately 140 blood samples were TCR-sequenced: 43 ophthalmopathy, 80 or so hyperthyroidism and about 17 hyperthyroidism-to-ophthalmopathy patients. In over 5 hyperthyroidism patients, the T-cell repertoire of thyroid tissue was compared with the T-cell repertoire of blood. The study used signatures of the TCR beta repertoire to tell Graves' ophthalmopathy apart from Graves' hyperthyroidism and to predict which patients would progress to ophthalmopathy. What the work shows at the level of the full study, not this receptor alone: Most of the expanded thyroid clonotypes with a frequency above 0.001 were also detected in blood, and it was suggested that the thyroid immune response may be reflected by blood repertoires. No statistical method was used to set the sample size in advance, and the investigators knew which group each participant was assigned to. In validation, the model predicted ophthalmopathy progression with 55% to 71% sensitivity and roughly 72% specificity; 12 predicted patients were CT-confirmed with GO in a median of approximately six months. In cross-validation, the 13-signature model distinguished ophthalmopathy from stable hyperthyroidism with 85% to 90% sensitivity and 81% to 83% specificity, and in the test set the corresponding values were 80% and 75%.

TCR beta CDR3 regions were amplified from RNA transcripts for repertoire sequencing. The first round was an RT-PCR using HTBI primers with the Qiagen OneStep RT-PCR kit, and this first round was followed by a second-round multiplex PCR, then size selection and purification. Libraries were sequenced paired-end with 100 bp reads on an Illumina HiSeq2000. Per the authors' processing: SOAPnuke was used to process the reads, throwing out any read that had adapters, had uncalled bases, had a mean Phred below 15, or lacked an exact constant-primer or identifier match. COPE v1.2.5 was used to merge the high-quality paired reads. Clonotypes were defined as unique nucleotide sequences and were aligned to IMGT TRB V, D and J references using MiTCR v1.1. The analysis was limited to V-J combinations with a frequency above 0.0001, which together covered just over 98% of the repertoires. For each V-J combination, a TCR clonal expansion and chaos score was defined as F50 clonal expansion divided by the chaos observed in the TCRdist matrix. Welch's t-statistics and random forest were used to narrow the features down to approximately twelve V-J combinations, which were then fed into a naive Bayes classifier. The similarity between thyroid and blood repertoires was quantified using the Morisita-Horn index. TCRdb redid the processing of the public reads, applying fastp at Q25 and MiXCR, and retained in-frame beta chains. Rows are unified per CDR3 protein, each entry keeping the most common DNA and genes. The V and J calls and clone size are TCRdb's, not the authors'. The sample table shows around 600,000 distinct CDR3 sequences, and under 50% are seen once. More than 3% of the sample is in the top ten clones.

Sequenced material: peripheral blood. The receptor was isolated from an adult man with Graves' ophthalmopathy.

Here the CDR3 is given as CATSGTGLAGELFF. The DNA reads TGTGCCACTTCCGGGACAGGGCTCGCCGGGGAGCTGTTTTTT. The chain employs TRBV24-1 and TRBJ2-2, with 9 middle bases fitting TRBD1. The CDR1 and CDR2 encoded by the germline V gene are KGHDR and SFDVKD. From the cysteine up to the phenylalanine, the CDR3 has a length of 14 residues. The read is trimmed to its CDR3 DNA, 42 bases read in frame from base 1. Trimmed from V: 10 bases; trimmed from J: 6 bases; junction bases lacking a gene match: 8.